This T cell receptor (beta chain) came from a study of OX40 agonist ivuxolimab in advanced cancers. Study overall: Patients were infused with ivuxolimab every 2 weeks at 0.01 to 10 mg/kg.

CDR1 and CDR2 from the germline V gene are MDHEN and SYDVKM. The CDR3 extends over 16 amino acids. V lost 4 bases, J lost 9 bases, and 19 bases lay in between. Generated by immunoSEQ multiplex PCR, the TCRdb table keeps only in-frame clones and is missing some. The table includes 90,000 to 100,000 clones, approximately 90% detected once. V and J are TRBV28 and TRBJ1-6; no clear D gene. The clonotype originates from an adult with an advanced solid tumor such as melanoma, head and neck, liver or kidney cancer. Specimen: CD4+ or CD8+ T cells sorted from blood, collected in a trial of the OX40 agonist ivuxolimab. The CDR3 reads CASSSFYGDYGSPLHF. The CDR3, as DNA: TGTGCCAGCAGTTCTTTCTACGGGGATTACGGTTCACCCCTCCACTTT.